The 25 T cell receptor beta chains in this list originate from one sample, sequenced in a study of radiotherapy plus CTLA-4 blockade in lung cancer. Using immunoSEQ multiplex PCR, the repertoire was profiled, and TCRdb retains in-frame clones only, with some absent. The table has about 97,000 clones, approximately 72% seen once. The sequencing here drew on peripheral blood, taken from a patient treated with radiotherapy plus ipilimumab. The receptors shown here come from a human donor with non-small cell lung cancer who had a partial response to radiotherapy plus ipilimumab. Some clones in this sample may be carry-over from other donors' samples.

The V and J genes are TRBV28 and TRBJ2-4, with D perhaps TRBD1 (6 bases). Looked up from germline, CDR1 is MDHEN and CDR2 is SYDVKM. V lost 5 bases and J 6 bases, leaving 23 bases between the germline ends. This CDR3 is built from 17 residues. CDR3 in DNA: TGTGCCAGCAGTCCCAGAGGACAGCCGACCGACAGAAACATTCAGTACTTC. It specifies CASSPRGQPTDRNIQYF.

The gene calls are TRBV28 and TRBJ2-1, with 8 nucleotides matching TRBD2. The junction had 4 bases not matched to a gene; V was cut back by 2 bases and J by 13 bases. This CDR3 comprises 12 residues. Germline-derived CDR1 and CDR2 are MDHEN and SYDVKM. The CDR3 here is CASSLAGGPQFF. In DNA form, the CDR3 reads TGTGCCAGCAGTTTAGCGGGGGGCCCTCAGTTCTTC.

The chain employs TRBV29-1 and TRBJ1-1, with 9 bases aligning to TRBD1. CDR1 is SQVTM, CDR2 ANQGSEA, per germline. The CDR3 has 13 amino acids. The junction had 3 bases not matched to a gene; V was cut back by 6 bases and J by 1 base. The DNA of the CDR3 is TGCAGCGTGGCGACAGGGGGGAACACTGAAGCTTTCTTT. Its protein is CSVATGGNTEAFF.

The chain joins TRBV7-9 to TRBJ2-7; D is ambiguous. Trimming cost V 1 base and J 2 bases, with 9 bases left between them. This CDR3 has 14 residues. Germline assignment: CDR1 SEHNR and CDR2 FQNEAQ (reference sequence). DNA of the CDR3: TGTGCCAGCAGCTTAGATCCGAGGACCTACGAGCAGTACTTC. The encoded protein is CASSLDPRTYEQYF.

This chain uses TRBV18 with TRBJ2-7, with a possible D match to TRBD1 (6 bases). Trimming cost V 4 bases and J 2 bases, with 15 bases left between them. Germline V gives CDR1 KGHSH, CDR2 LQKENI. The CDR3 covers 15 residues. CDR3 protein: CASSLATGYTYEQYF. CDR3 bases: TGTGCCAGCTCACTAGCGACAGGTTATACCTACGAGCAGTACTTC. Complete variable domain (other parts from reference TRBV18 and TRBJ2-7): NAGVMQNPRHLVRRRGQEARLRCSPMKGHSHVYWYRQLPEEGLKFMVYLQKENIIDESGMPKERFSAEFPKEGPSILRIQQVVRGDSAAYFCASSLATGYTYEQYFGPGTRLTVT.

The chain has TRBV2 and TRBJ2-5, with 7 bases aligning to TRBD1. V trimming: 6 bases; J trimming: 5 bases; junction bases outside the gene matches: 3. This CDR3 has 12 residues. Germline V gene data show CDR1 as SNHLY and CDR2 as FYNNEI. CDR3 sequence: CASRGDSETQYF. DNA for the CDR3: TGTGCCAGCAGGGGGGACAGCGAGACCCAGTACTTC.

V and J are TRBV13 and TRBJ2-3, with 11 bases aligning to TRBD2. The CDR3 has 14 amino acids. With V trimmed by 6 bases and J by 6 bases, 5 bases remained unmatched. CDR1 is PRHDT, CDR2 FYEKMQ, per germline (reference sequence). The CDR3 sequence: CASRDSGGADTQYF. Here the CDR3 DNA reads TGTGCCAGCAGGGATAGCGGGGGGGCCGATACGCAGTATTTT.

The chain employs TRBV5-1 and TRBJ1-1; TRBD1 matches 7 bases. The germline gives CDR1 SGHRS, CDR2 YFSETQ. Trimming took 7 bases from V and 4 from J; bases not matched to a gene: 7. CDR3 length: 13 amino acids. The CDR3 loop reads CASVLSGGTEAFF. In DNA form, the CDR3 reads TGCGCCAGCGTCCTTTCAGGGGGCACTGAAGCTTTCTTT.

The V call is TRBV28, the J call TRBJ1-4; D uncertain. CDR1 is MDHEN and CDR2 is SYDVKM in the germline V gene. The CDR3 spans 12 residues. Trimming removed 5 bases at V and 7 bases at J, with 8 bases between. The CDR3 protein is CASSVLGEKLFF. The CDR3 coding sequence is TGTGCCAGCAGTGTTCTAGGTGAAAAACTGTTTTTT.

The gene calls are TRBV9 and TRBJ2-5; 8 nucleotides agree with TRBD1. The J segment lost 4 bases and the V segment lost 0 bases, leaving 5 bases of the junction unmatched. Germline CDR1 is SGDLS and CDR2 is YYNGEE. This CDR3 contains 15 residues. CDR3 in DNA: TGTGCCAGCAGCGTAGGACAGGGGAGAGGAGAGACCCAGTACTTC. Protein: CASSVGQGRGETQYF.

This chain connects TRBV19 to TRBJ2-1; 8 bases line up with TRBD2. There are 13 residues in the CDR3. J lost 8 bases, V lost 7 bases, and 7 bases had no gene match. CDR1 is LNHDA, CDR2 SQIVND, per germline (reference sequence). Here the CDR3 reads CASTRTSPDEQFF. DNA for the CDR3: TGTGCCAGTACCCGGACTAGCCCGGATGAGCAGTTCTTC.

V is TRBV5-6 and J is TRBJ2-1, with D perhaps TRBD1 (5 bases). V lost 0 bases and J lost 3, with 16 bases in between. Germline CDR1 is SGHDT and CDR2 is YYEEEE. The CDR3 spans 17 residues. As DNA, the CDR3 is TGTGCCAGCAGCTTGGATACAGGAGTTAGGTTCTACAATGAGCAGTTCTTC. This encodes CASSLDTGVRFYNEQFF.

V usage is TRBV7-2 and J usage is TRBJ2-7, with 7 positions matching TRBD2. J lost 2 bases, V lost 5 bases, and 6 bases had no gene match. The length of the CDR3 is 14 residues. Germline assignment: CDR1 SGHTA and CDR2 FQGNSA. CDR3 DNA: TGTGCCAGCAGCCCCCGGACTAGTACCTACGAGCAGTACTTC. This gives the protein CASSPRTSTYEQYF.

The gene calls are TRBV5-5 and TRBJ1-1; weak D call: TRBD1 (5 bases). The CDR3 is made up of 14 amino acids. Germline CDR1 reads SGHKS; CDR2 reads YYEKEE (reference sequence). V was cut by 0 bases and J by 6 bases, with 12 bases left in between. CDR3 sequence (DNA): TGTGCCAGCAGCTTGGAGGGGATTACAGCTGAAGCTTTCTTT. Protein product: CASSLEGITAEAFF.

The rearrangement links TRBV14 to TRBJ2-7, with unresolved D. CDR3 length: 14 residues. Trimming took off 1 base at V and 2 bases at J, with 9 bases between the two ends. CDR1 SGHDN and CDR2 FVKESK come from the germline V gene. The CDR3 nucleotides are TGTGCCAGCAGCCAAGGCCGGCTAGCCTACGAGCAGTACTTC. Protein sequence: CASSQGRLAYEQYF.

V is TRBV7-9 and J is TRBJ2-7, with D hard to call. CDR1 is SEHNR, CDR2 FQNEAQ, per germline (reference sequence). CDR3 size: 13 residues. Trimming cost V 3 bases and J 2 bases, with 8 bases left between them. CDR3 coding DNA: TGTGCCAGCAGCTTTACATCGACCTACGAGCAGTACTTC. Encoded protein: CASSFTSTYEQYF.

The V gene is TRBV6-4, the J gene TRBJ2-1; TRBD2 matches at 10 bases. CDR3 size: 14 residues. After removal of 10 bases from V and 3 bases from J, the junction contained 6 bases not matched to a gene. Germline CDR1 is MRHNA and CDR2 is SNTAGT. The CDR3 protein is CATPIAGGYNEQFF. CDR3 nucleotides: TGTGCCACCCCTATAGCGGGAGGCTACAATGAGCAGTTCTTC.

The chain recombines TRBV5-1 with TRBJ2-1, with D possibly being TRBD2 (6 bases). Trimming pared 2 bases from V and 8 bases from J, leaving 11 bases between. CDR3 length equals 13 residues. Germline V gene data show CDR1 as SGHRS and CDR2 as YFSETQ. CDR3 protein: CASSFRGDYEQFF. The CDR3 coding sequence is TGCGCCAGCAGCTTCCGTGGGGACTATGAGCAGTTCTTC.

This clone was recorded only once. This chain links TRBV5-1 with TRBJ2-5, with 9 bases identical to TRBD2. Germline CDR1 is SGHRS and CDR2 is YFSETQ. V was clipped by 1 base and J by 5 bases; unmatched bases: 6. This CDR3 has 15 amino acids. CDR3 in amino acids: CASSLNSGSSETQYF. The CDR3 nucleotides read TGCGCCAGCAGCTTGAATAGCGGGAGTTCCGAGACCCAGTACTTC.

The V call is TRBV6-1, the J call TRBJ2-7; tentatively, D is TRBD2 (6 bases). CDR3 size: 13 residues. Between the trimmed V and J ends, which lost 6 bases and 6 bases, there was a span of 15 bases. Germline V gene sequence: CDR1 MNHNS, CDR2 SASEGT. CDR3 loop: CASRDTSFGEQYF. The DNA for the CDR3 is TGTGCCAGCAGAGATACTAGCTTTGGCGAGCAGTACTTC.

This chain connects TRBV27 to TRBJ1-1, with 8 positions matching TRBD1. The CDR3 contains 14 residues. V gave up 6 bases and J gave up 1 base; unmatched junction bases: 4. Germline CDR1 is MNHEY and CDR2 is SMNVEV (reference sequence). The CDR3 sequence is CASRPGQENTEAFF. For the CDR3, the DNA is TGTGCCAGCAGGCCGGGACAGGAGAACACTGAAGCTTTCTTT.

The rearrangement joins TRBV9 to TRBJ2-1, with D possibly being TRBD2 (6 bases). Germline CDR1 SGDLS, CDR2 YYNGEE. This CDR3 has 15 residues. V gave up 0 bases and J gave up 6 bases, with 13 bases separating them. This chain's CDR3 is CASSVVLAEVNEQFF. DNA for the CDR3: TGTGCCAGCAGCGTAGTGTTAGCGGAAGTCAATGAGCAGTTCTTC.

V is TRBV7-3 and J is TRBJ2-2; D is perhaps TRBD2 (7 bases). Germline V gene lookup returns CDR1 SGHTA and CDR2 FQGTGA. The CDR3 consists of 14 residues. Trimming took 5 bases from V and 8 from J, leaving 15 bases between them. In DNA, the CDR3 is TGTGCCAGCAGCACAGGGAGGGCTGTAGGGGAGCTGTTTTTT. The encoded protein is CASSTGRAVGELFF.

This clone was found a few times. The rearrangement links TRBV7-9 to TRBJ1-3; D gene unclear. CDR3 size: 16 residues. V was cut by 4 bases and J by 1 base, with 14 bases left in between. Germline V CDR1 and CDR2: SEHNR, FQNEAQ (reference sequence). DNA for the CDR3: TGTGCCAGCAGCTCTAGAGGTCGGAGATCTGGAAACACCATATATTTT. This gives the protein CASSSRGRRSGNTIYF.

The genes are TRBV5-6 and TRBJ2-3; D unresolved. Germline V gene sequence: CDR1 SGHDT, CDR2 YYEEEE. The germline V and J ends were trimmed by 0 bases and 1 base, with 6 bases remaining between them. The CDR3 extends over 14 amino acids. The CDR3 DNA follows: TGTGCCAGCAGCTTGGTCCAGGGCACAGATACGCAGTATTTT. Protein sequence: CASSLVQGTDTQYF.